A selection of T cell receptor beta chains follows, all from one sample in a study of T-cell reconstitution after alpha-beta-depleted transplantation in children. TCRdb re-derived calls from the PCR reads in MiXCR, one entry per CDR3 protein. The sample has around 480,000 distinct CDR3 sequences; approximately 32% are singletons. The input for sequencing was PBMCs from the stem cell graft donor, taken from the stem cell graft. The receptors originated from a human donor who donated a stem cell graft to a child with aplastic anemia. CDR3s include the opening cysteine and the closing phenylalanine or tryptophan. A D gene is named only where the DNA matches it firmly. Clone sizes are given selectively: once, few, many, or a class where the clone is expanded.

v_gene,abundance,j_gene,d_gene,CDR3aa,CDR3nt
TRBV3-1,few,TRBJ1-1,-,CASSQGRARAFF,TGTGCCAGCAGCCAAGGTCGGGCCCGGGCTTTCTTT
TRBV10-1,few,TRBJ2-1,TRBD1,CASSSGTGSSYNEQFF,TGCGCCAGCAGCTCCGGGACAGGGAGCTCCTACAATGAGCAGTTCTTC
TRBV7-9,-,TRBJ2-7,TRBD2,CASSLAWEGSEQYF,TGTGCCAGCAGCTTAGCGTGGGAGGGATCCGAGCAGTACTTC
TRBV9,-,TRBJ1-1,-,CASSGFDSLNTEAFF,TGTGCCAGCAGCGGATTCGACAGTTTGAACACTGAAGCTTTCTTT
TRBV4-3,-,TRBJ1-2,-,CASSQGVGPAYGYTF,TGCGCCAGCAGCCAAGGGGTAGGCCCCGCATATGGCTACACCTTC
TRBV25-1,-,TRBJ2-1,-,CASSPGLSYNEQFF,TGTGCCAGCAGCCCGGGACTTTCTTACAATGAGCAGTTCTTC
TRBV12-3/TRBV12-4,-,TRBJ2-1,-,CASSFRITYNEQFF,TGTGCCAGCAGTTTCAGGATAACCTACAATGAGCAGTTCTTC
TRBV6-1,-,TRBJ1-4,-,CASRERGANEKLFF,TGTGCCAGCAGGGAAAGGGGAGCTAATGAAAAACTGTTTTTT
TRBV5-4,-,TRBJ2-3,TRBD2,CASRTGAGVGDTQYF,TGTGCCAGCAGGACTGGGGCGGGAGTTGGAGATACGCAGTATTTT
TRBV18,-,TRBJ2-5,-,CASSPLLQETQYF,TGTGCCAGCTCACCGCTGCTTCAAGAGACCCAGTACTTC
TRBV18,few,TRBJ1-1,-,CASSPNSGGGTEAFF,TGTGCCAGCTCACCAAATTCGGGAGGGGGCACTGAAGCTTTCTTT
TRBV20-1,-,TRBJ2-7,-,CSARDTGRQVTYEQYF,TGCAGTGCTAGAGATACGGGGAGACAGGTAACCTACGAGCAGTACTTC
TRBV6-5,-,TRBJ2-7,-,CASSYRTFSSYEQYF,TGTGCCAGCAGTTACAGGACATTTAGTTCCTACGAGCAGTACTTC
TRBV9,-,TRBJ2-1,-,CASSVTFQSSYNEQFF,TGTGCCAGCAGCGTAACCTTCCAGAGCTCCTACAATGAGCAGTTCTTC
TRBV12-3/TRBV12-4,-,TRBJ2-3,-,CASSSRATPDLSTGTGHF,TGTGCCAGCAGTTCAAGGGCTACACCCGATTTATCAACGGGAACAGGCCATTTT
TRBV4-3,few,TRBJ2-3,-,CASSQDSAANTDTQYF,TGCGCCAGCAGCCAAGATTCTGCGGCAAACACAGATACGCAGTATTTT
TRBV18,-,TRBJ1-1,-,CASSPPGINEAFF,TGTGCCAGCTCACCACCGGGGATAAACGAAGCTTTCTTT
TRBV25-1,-,TRBJ1-1,TRBD1,CASSLLGDRGHGTEAFF,TGTGCCAGCAGTCTACTGGGGGACAGGGGGCACGGTACTGAAGCTTTCTTT
TRBV25-1,-,TRBJ1-6,TRBD1,CASSEVDRATAPLHF,TGTGCCAGCAGTGAAGTAGACAGGGCCACGGCACCCCTCCACTTT
TRBV5-1,-,TRBJ1-4,TRBD1,CASSKDRSCLSNEKLFF,TGCGCCAGCAGCAAGGACAGGTCGTGCCTCTCTAATGAAAAACTGTTTTTT
TRBV9,-,TRBJ2-3,-,CASSVFVGQDTQYF,TGTGCCAGCAGCGTCTTCGTGGGCCAAGATACGCAGTATTTT
TRBV27,-,TRBJ1-1,TRBD1,CASSPIPGQGNTEAFF,TGTGCCAGCAGTCCTATTCCCGGACAGGGAAACACTGAAGCTTTCTTT
TRBV7-2,few,TRBJ2-6,TRBD2,CASSPQRTRGANVLTF,TGTGCCAGCAGCCCCCAGAGGACTAGAGGGGCCAACGTCCTGACTTTC
TRBV12-3/TRBV12-4,-,TRBJ1-1,TRBD1,CASSARTGDLTEAFF,TGTGCCAGCAGTGCCCGGACAGGGGACCTCACTGAAGCTTTCTTT
TRBV7-3,few,TRBJ2-1,TRBD2,CASSSAGGPYNEQFF,TGTGCCAGCAGCTCAGCGGGAGGGCCCTACAATGAGCAGTTCTTC
TRBV19,-,TRBJ1-1,-,CASMMLREAFF,TGTGCCAGTATGATGTTACGTGAAGCTTTCTTT
TRBV9,few,TRBJ1-3,-,CASSSGGGSGNTIYF,TGTGCCAGCAGTTCAGGCGGAGGCTCTGGAAACACCATATATTTT
TRBV5-1,few,TRBJ2-3,-,CASSFMGHHTDTQYF,TGCGCCAGCAGCTTTATGGGGCACCACACAGATACGCAGTATTTT
TRBV20-1,many,TRBJ2-1,-,CSARDLRIAYNEQFF,TGCAGTGCTAGAGATCTTAGGATAGCCTACAATGAGCAGTTCTTC
TRBV7-2,few,TRBJ2-3,TRBD2,CASSPRLAGGADTQYF,TGTGCCAGCAGCCCGCGACTAGCGGGGGGTGCAGATACGCAGTATTTT
TRBV6-2/TRBV6-3,-,TRBJ2-2,-,CASIVGTNVNTGELFF,TGTGCCAGCATCGTCGGGACAAACGTCAACACCGGGGAGCTGTTTTTT
TRBV5-5,-,TRBJ2-7,TRBD1,CASSLAGTGDFSQYF,TGTGCCAGCAGCTTGGCGGGGACAGGAGACTTTTCGCAGTACTTC
TRBV7-2,few,TRBJ2-4,-,CASSLGGWENIQYF,TGTGCCAGCAGCTTAGGCGGGTGGGAAAACATTCAGTACTTC
TRBV29-1,-,TRBJ1-4,TRBD1,CSVGEGAGKLFF,TGCAGCGTTGGTGAGGGGGCCGGGAAACTGTTTTTT
TRBV12-3/TRBV12-4,few,TRBJ1-3,-,CASMLGGAGNTIYF,TGTGCCAGCATGCTTGGAGGGGCCGGAAACACCATATATTTT
TRBV9,-,TRBJ1-5,-,CASSPGTDYGPQHF,TGTGCCAGCAGCCCCGGGACGGATTATGGGCCCCAGCATTTT
TRBV19,-,TRBJ2-4,TRBD1,CASRRQGARAKNIQYF,TGTGCCAGTAGGCGACAGGGGGCGAGAGCCAAAAACATTCAGTACTTC
TRBV29-1,-,TRBJ2-3,-,CSVEWAHTDTQYF,TGCAGCGTTGAATGGGCTCACACAGATACGCAGTATTTT
TRBV20-1,-,TRBJ1-2,-,CSAPTGGSYGYTF,TGCAGTGCTCCGACGGGAGGAAGCTATGGCTACACCTTC
TRBV6-1,-,TRBJ1-2,-,CASSGWDPAPGYTF,TGTGCCAGCAGTGGGTGGGACCCAGCGCCCGGCTACACCTTC
TRBV30,few,TRBJ1-5,-,CAWSLGGRSNQPQHF,TGTGCCTGGAGTTTGGGAGGGCGCAGCAATCAGCCCCAGCATTTT
TRBV20-1,-,TRBJ2-2,-,CSALSGGTGELFF,TGCAGTGCCCTAAGCGGTGGGACCGGGGAGCTGTTTTTT
TRBV25-1,-,TRBJ2-2,-,CASSWDIGDTGELFF,TGTGCCAGCAGTTGGGACATTGGGGACACCGGGGAGCTGTTTTTT
TRBV7-9,few,TRBJ1-2,-,CASSLDPNTPHGYTF,TGTGCCAGCAGCTTAGATCCCAATACTCCGCATGGCTACACCTTC
TRBV11-2,few,TRBJ1-1,TRBD1,CASSRQGGDNEAFF,TGTGCCAGCAGCCGCCAGGGGGGGGACAATGAAGCTTTCTTT
TRBV7-2,-,TRBJ2-7,-,CASSSSPTYEQYF,TGTGCCAGCAGTTCTTCTCCGACCTACGAGCAGTACTTC
TRBV19,-,TRBJ2-1,-,CASSISLEREQFF,TGTGCCAGTAGTATATCTCTGGAGCGGGAGCAGTTCTTC
TRBV5-5,-,TRBJ2-1,TRBD2,CASSKWAGVSSYNEQFF,TGTGCCAGCAGCAAATGGGCGGGAGTAAGCTCCTACAATGAGCAGTTCTTC
TRBV29-1,few,TRBJ1-5,-,CSVARDINQPQHF,TGCAGCGTTGCCCGGGACATCAATCAGCCCCAGCATTTT
TRBV4-3,-,TRBJ2-2,-,CASSQSSRGTGELFF,TGCGCCAGCAGCCAATCCAGCAGGGGAACCGGGGAGCTGTTTTTT
TRBV4-3,-,TRBJ2-1,-,CASSLYRDSGPNEQFF,TGCGCCAGCAGCCTTTACCGGGACTCCGGCCCGAATGAGCAGTTCTTC
TRBV7-9,few,TRBJ2-5,-,CASSNRAGETQYF,TGTGCCAGCAGTAACAGGGCGGGGGAGACCCAGTACTTC
TRBV29-1,-,TRBJ1-1,-,CSVGQGYTEAFF,TGCAGCGTTGGTCAGGGGTACACTGAAGCTTTCTTT